This passage covers 20 T cell receptor beta chains from one sample sequenced in a study of cytomegalovirus exposure and HLA in healthy donors. In the PCR, 60 Vbeta and 13 Jbeta primers were used. Sequencing used immunoSEQ multiplex PCR; TCRdb keeps in-frame clones, though not all of them. This table holds 170,000 or so clones, roughly 80% found once. Material for sequencing was PBMCs. These receptor sequences come from a woman aged 50 to 60 in good health and CMV-seronegative.

The chain recombines TRBV28 with TRBJ1-1; D perhaps matches TRBD1 (6 bases). V gave up 7 bases and J gave up 5 bases, with 8 bases separating them. CDR3 length: 11 amino acids. Looked up from germline, CDR1 is MDHEN and CDR2 is SYDVKM. The CDR3 DNA follows: TGTGCCAGCAACAGGGTAACTGAAGCTTTCTTT. Translation: CASNRVTEAFF.

This chain links TRBV5-1 with TRBJ1-1; D is undetermined. In germline, CDR1 is SGHRS, CDR2 YFSETQ. This CDR3 is built from 13 residues. The V end lost 4 bases, the J end lost 3 bases, and 10 bases lay between the germline ends. The CDR3 region is CASSRDTYTEAFF. The CDR3 DNA reads as TGCGCCAGCAGCCGTGACACCTACACTGAAGCTTTCTTT.

This clone was counted a single time. V and J are TRBV25-1 and TRBJ1-1; 7 bases line up with TRBD1. The CDR3 totals 14 residues. Germline trimming cut 4 bases from V and 0 bases from J; bases unmatched to any gene: 2. In germline, CDR1 is MGHDK, CDR2 SYGVNS. As DNA, the CDR3 is TGTGCCAGCAGTGCCGGGACAGTGAACACTGAAGCTTTCTTT. Its protein product is CASSAGTVNTEAFF.

This chain joins TRBV29-1 and TRBJ2-7; 8 bases are a match to TRBD1. J gave up 2 bases and V 6 bases, and 6 bases lay outside the gene matches. Germline V gene data show CDR1 as SQVTM and CDR2 as ANQGSEA. The CDR3 length is 13 residues. CDR3 in amino acids: CSVYRGSPYEQYF. In DNA form, the CDR3 reads TGCAGCGTCTACAGGGGGTCACCCTACGAGCAGTACTTC.

This chain uses TRBV18 with TRBJ1-1, with no clear D. The CDR3 spans 13 residues. Germline values: CDR1 KGHSH, CDR2 LQKENI. V was cut by 2 bases and J by 2 bases, with 6 bases left in between. CDR3 residues: CASSPGVNTEAFF. The CDR3 DNA sequence: TGTGCCAGCTCACCAGGAGTCAACACTGAAGCTTTCTTT. The complete variable domain, with remaining parts taken from reference TRBV18 and TRBJ1-1, reads NAGVMQNPRHLVRRRGQEARLRCSPMKGHSHVYWYRQLPEEGLKFMVYLQKENIIDESGMPKERFSAEFPKEGPSILRIQQVVRGDSAAYFCASSPGVNTEAFFGQGTRLTVV.

The rearrangement uses TRBV7-9 and TRBJ2-5, with a possible D match to TRBD2 (7 bases). This CDR3 contains 17 residues. Trimming took off 4 bases at V and 4 bases at J, with 22 bases between the two ends. Germline-derived CDR1 and CDR2 are SEHNR and FQNEAQ (reference sequence). CDR3 region: CASSSRGAGLAGETQYF. The CDR3 region has the DNA TGTGCCAGCAGCTCCCGGGGGGCAGGGCTGGCGGGAGAGACCCAGTACTTC.

The chain carries TRBV7-8 and TRBJ1-3, with D perhaps TRBD1 (5 bases). Germline lookup yields CDR1 SGHVS and CDR2 FQNEAQ. This CDR3 is 17 amino acids long. V was cut by 0 bases and J by 7 bases, with 19 bases left in between. CDR3 DNA sequence: TGTGCCAGCAGCTTAGCCGGGCCAGGGAGGCGGGAGAACACCATATATTTT. Translating it yields CASSLAGPGRRENTIYF.

V gene TRBV19 combines with J gene TRBJ1-5; no clear D. The CDR3 contains 17 residues. Trimming cost V 4 bases and J 1 base, with 17 bases left between them. The germline V gene encodes CDR1 LNHDA and CDR2 SQIVND (reference sequence). The DNA of the CDR3 is TGTGCCAGTAGTAACGGAGGGAAGCGTGTAAGCAATCAGCCCCAGCATTTT. Its translation: CASSNGGKRVSNQPQHF.

This rearrangement joins TRBV28 to TRBJ2-2, with TRBD2 as a possible D gene (5 bases). The CDR3 loop spans 15 amino acids. The germline V gene has CDR1 MDHEN and CDR2 SYDVKM. V was pared by 6 bases and J by 4 bases, with 15 bases between. In DNA form, the CDR3 reads TGTGCCAGCAGCCCCCTTAATGCGGGCACCGGGGAGCTGTTTTTT. It is translated as CASSPLNAGTGELFF.

V gene TRBV2 combines with J gene TRBJ1-2; D gene unclear. Trimming stripped 7 bases from V and 8 bases from J, with 17 bases between. From germline, CDR1 is SNHLY and CDR2 FYNNEI. The CDR3 loop spans 13 amino acids. The CDR3 here is CASTQVPGSGYTF. The CDR3 bases are TGTGCCAGCACCCAGGTCCCCGGGAGCGGCTACACCTTC.

CDR3 coding DNA: TGTGCCACCAGCAGTCGTGCTTCCGGGACACGAGGGGCTTACGAGCAGTACTTC. It codes for CATSSRASGTRGAYEQYF. The chain is built from TRBV15 and TRBJ2-7, with D possibly being TRBD1 (6 bases). The length of the CDR3 is 18 residues. V was trimmed by 3 bases and J by 4 bases, leaving 25 bases between them. CDR1 LNHNV and CDR2 YYDKDF come from the germline V gene (reference sequence).

The chain combines TRBV4-2 with TRBJ2-7, with TRBD2 identical over 10 bases. CDR3 length equals 16 residues. After removal of 0 bases from V and 6 bases from J, the junction contained 8 bases not matched to a gene. The germline CDR1 and CDR2 sequences are LGHNA and YNFKEQ. CDR3 bases: TGTGCCAGCAGCCAAGAGATCCCTAGCGGGAGTGCCGAGCAGTACTTC. Translated: CASSQEIPSGSAEQYF.

The chain uses TRBV4-1 and TRBJ2-5, with 14 bases that match TRBD2. The CDR3 length is 18 residues. J gave up 4 bases and V 3 bases, and 10 bases lay outside the gene matches. Germline assignment: CDR1 MGHRA and CDR2 YSYEKL. The CDR3 sequence is CASSHPGTSGSRGETQYF. CDR3 nucleotide sequence: TGCGCCAGCAGCCACCCCGGGACTAGCGGGAGCAGAGGAGAGACCCAGTACTTC.

The V and J genes are TRBV5-6 and TRBJ1-2; no reliable D call. V was pared by 0 bases and J by 4 bases, with 7 bases between. CDR1 SGHDT and CDR2 YYEEEE come from the germline V gene. The CDR3 extends over 13 amino acids. CDR3 protein: CASSLEQSYGYTF. As DNA, the CDR3 is TGTGCCAGCAGCTTGGAACAGTCCTATGGCTACACCTTC.

This chain links TRBV9 with TRBJ2-5, with a possible D match to TRBD1 (7 bases). V was pared by 2 bases and J by 2 bases, with 16 bases between. The germline V gene encodes CDR1 SGDLS and CDR2 YYNGEE. This CDR3 has 16 residues. DNA for the CDR3: TGTGCCAGCAGCGTCGGACAGGCGGGGTATCAAGAGACCCAGTACTTC. Protein product: CASSVGQAGYQETQYF.

The V gene is TRBV6-4, the J gene TRBJ2-7; TRBD1 aligns across 9 bases. The CDR3 covers 13 residues. Germline V lookup: CDR1 MRHNA, CDR2 SNTAGT. V was clipped by 11 bases and J by 1 base; unmatched bases: 6. The CDR3: CASPGTGSYEQYF. For the CDR3, the DNA is TGTGCCTCCCCCGGGACAGGGTCCTACGAGCAGTACTTC.

This chain links TRBV6-5 with TRBJ2-5, with a weak D call TRBD2 (6 bases). The CDR3 spans 15 residues. Per the germline V gene, CDR1 is MNHEY and CDR2 is SVGAGI. Trimming pared 5 bases from V and 1 base from J, leaving 14 bases between. The CDR3 reads CASSNGRAGQETQYF. As DNA, the CDR3 is TGTGCCAGCAGTAACGGAAGAGCGGGCCAAGAGACCCAGTACTTC.

This chain joins TRBV7-8 and TRBJ2-7; D might be TRBD2 (6 bases). V was cut by 0 bases and J by 3 bases, with 6 bases left in between. Germline CDR1 reads SGHVS; CDR2 reads FQNEAQ. This CDR3 region has 13 residues. The CDR3 here is CASSLAGGYEQYF. The CDR3 region has the DNA TGTGCCAGCAGCTTAGCGGGGGGCTACGAGCAGTACTTC.

This chain connects TRBV7-3 to TRBJ1-3; 7 bases are shared with TRBD1. This CDR3 spans 15 amino acids. Germline values: CDR1 SGHTA, CDR2 FQGTGA. The V segment lost 8 bases and the J segment 4 bases; nucleotides outside the gene matches: 11. The CDR3 DNA is TGTGCCAGCGCCTTGGGGACAGCTTTCGGAAACACCATATATTTT. Translating it yields CASALGTAFGNTIYF.

The J gene is TRBJ1-1, the V gene TRBV4-3, with D hard to call. V dropped 1 base and J dropped 8 bases, with 11 bases sitting between them. The CDR3 length is 13 residues. Germline V gene sequence: CDR1 LGHNA, CDR2 YSLEER. CDR3 DNA: TGCGCCAGCAGCCAAGTCAGAGCGGAGGAAGCTTTCTTT. It encodes CASSQVRAEEAFF.